This TCR beta chain comes out of a study of blood T cells in healthy people across ages. Study-level background: About one barcoded beta molecule per two T cells was captured by template switching. Study findings and constraints: Roughly linear age-related decline in beta diversity appeared, significant by age about 40.

Then a second PCR, running roughly 7 to 11 cycles, was carried out with a sample-barcoded 5' primer and a J-beta primer mix. TCRdb called the 5' RACE reads again in MiXCR, with one record for every CDR3 protein. The profile shows some 730,000 distinct CDR3 sequences, 22% of them singletons. Donation came from healthy Caucasian individuals in Russia who were aged roughly 6 to 95. Each donor had around 11 milliliters of peripheral blood drawn. Details on this clonotype: Its antigen is currently unknown.

The length of the CDR3 is 14 residues. Germline CDR1 is MDHEN and CDR2 is SYDVKM. V shed 7 bases, J shed 2 bases, and the junction held 7 bases outside the gene matches. This TCR came from an older man in good health. The genes are TRBV28 and TRBJ1-1; 7 bases agree with TRBD1. Specimen: blood. The CDR3 DNA is TGTGCCAGCATGATAGGGGGCAGAAACACTGAAGCTTTCTTT. Translating gives CASMIGGRNTEAFF.